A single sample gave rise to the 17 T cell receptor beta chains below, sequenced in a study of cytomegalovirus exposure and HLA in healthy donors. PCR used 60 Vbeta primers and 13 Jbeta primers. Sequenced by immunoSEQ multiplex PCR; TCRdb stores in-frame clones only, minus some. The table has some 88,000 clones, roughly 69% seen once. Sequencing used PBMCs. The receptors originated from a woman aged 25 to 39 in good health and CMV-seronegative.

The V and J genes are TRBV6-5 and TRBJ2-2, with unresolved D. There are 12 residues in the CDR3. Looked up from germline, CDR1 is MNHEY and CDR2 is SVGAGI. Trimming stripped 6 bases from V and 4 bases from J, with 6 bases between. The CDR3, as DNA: TGTGCCAGCAGGTATCCCACCGGGGAGCTGTTTTTT. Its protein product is CASRYPTGELFF.

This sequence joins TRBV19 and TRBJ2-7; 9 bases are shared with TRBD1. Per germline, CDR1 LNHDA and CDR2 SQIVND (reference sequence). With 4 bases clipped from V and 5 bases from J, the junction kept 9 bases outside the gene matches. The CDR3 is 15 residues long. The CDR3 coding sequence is TGTGCCAGTAGTAAACCCGGGACAGGGAGCGACGAGCAGTACTTC. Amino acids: CASSKPGTGSDEQYF.

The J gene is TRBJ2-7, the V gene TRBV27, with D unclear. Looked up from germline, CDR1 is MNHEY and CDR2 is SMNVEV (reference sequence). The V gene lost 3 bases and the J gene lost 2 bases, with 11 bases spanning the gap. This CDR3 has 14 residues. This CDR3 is CASSFVRHPYEQYF. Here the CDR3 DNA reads TGTGCCAGCAGTTTTGTCAGGCACCCCTACGAGCAGTACTTC.

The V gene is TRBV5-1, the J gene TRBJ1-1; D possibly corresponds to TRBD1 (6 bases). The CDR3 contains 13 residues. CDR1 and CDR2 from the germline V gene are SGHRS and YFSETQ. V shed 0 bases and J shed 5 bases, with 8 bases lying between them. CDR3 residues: CASSLEGGTEAFF. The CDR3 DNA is TGCGCCAGCAGCTTGGAAGGGGGAACTGAAGCTTTCTTT.

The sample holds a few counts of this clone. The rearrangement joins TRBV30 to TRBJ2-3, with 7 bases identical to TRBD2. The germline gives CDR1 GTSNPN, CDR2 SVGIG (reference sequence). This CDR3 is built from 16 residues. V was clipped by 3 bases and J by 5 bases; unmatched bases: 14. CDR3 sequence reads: CAWSPTGGWRGDTQYF. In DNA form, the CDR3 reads TGTGCCTGGAGCCCCACGGGGGGATGGAGGGGAGATACGCAGTATTTT.

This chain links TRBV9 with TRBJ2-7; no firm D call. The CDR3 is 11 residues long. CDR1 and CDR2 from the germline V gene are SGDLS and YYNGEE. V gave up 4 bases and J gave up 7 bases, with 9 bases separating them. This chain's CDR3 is CASSSTGEQYF. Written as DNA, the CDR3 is TGTGCCAGCAGCTCGACTGGGGAGCAGTACTTC.

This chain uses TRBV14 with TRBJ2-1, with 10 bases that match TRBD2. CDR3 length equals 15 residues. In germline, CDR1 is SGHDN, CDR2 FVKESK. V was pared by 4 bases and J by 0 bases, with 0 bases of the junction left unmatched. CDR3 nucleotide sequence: TGTGCCAGCAGCCTAGCGGGAGGCTCCTACAATGAGCAGTTCTTC. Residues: CASSLAGGSYNEQFF. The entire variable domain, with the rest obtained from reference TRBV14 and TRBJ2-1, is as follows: EAGVTQFPSHSVIEKGQTVTLRCDPISGHDNLYWYRRVMGKEIKFLLHFVKESKQDESGMPNNRFLAERTGGTYSTLKVQPAELEDSGVYFCASSLAGGSYNEQFFGPGTRLTVL.

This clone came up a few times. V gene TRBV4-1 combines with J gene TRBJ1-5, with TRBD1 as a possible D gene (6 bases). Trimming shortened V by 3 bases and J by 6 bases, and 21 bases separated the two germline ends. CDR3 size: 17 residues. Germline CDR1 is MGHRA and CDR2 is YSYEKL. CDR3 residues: CASSQSPRGGAGQPQHF. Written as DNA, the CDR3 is TGCGCCAGCAGCCAGAGCCCTAGGGGGGGCGCGGGTCAGCCCCAGCATTTT.

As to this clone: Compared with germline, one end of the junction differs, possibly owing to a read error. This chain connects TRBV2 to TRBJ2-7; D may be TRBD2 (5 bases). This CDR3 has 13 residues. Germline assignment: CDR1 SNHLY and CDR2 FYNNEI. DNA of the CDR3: TGTGCCAGCAGTGAATCTGGGTCGGCACCCGGGGATTTC. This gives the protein CASSESGSAPGDF.

CDR3 sequence: CASSFGTGGRNQPQHF. DNA for the CDR3: TGTGCCAGCAGCTTCGGGACAGGGGGGCGCAATCAGCCCCAGCATTTT. The J gene is TRBJ1-5, the V gene TRBV7-8; TRBD1 matches 11 bases. V trimming: 3 bases; J trimming: 2 bases; junction bases outside the gene matches: 3. The length of the CDR3 is 16 residues. Germline-derived CDR1 and CDR2 are SGHVS and FQNEAQ. Full variable domain (remainder filled in from reference TRBV7-8 and TRBJ1-5): GAGVSQSPRYKVAKRGQDVALRCDPISGHVSLFWYQQALGQGPEFLTYFQNEAQLDKSGLPSDRFFAERPEGSVSTLKIQRTQQEDSAVYLCASSFGTGGRNQPQHFGDGTRLSIL.

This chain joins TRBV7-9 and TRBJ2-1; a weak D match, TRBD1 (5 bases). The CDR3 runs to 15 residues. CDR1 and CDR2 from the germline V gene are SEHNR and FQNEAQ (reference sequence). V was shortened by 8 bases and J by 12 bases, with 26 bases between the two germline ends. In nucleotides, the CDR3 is TGTGCCAGCCCAGCCCTCGGGCAGGGCCTCTTCGGGCAGTTCTTC. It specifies CASPALGQGLFGQFF.

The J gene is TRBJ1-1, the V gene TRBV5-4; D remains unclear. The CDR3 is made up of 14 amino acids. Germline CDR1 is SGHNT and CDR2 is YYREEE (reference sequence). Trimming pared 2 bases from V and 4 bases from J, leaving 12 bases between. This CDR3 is CASSFGGLGTEAFF. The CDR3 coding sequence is TGTGCCAGCAGCTTTGGAGGTTTGGGCACTGAAGCTTTCTTT.

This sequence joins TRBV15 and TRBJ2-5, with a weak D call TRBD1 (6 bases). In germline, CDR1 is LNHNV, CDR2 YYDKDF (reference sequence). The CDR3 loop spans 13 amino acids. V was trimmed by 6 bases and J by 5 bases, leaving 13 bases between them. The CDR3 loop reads CATREGVEETQYF. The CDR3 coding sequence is TGTGCCACCAGAGAGGGGGTCGAGGAGACCCAGTACTTC.

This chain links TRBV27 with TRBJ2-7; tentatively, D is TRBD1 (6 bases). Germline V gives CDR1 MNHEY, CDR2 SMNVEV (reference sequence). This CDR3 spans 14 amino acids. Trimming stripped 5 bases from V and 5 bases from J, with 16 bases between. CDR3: CASSPTGQTHEQYF. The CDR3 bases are TGTGCCAGCAGTCCGACGGGACAAACCCACGAGCAGTACTTC.

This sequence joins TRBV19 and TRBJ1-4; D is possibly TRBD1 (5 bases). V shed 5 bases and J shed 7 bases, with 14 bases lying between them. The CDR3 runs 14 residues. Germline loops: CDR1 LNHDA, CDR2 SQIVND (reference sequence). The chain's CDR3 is CASSPQGDLEKLFF. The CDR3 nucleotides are TGTGCCAGTAGTCCCCAAGGGGATCTTGAAAAACTGTTTTTT.

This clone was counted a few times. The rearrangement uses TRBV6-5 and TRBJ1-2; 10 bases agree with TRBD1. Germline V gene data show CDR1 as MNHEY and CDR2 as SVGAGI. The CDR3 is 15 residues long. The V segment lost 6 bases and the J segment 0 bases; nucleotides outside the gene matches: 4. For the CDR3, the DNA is TGTGCCAGCAGAGGGACAGGGGCGTCTAACTATGGCTACACCTTC. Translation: CASRGTGASNYGYTF.

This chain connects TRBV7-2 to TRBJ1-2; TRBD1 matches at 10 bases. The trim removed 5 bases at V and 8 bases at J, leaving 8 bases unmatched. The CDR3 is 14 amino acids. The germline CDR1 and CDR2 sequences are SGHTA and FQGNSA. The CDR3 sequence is CASSRDRGQSGYTF. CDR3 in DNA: TGTGCCAGCAGCCGTGACAGGGGGCAGTCGGGCTACACCTTC.